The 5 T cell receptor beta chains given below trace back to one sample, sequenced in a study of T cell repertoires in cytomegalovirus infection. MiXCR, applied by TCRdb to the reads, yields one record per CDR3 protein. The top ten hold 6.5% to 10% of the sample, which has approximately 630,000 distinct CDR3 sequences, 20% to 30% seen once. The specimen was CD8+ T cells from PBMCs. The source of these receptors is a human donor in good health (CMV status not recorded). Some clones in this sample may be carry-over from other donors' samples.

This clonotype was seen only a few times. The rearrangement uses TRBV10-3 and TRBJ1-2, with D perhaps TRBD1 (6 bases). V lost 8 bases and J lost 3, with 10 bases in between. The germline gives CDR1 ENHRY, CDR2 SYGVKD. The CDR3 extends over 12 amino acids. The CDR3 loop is CAILQGHYGYTF. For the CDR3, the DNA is TGTGCCATCTTACAGGGCCACTATGGCTACACCTTC.

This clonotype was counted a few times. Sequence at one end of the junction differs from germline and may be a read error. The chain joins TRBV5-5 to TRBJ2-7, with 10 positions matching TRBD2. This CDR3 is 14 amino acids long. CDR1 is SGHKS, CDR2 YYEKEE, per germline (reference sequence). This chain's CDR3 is CASSFSGGTYERYF. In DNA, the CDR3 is TGTGCCAGCAGCTTTAGCGGGGGGACCTACGAGCGGTACTTC.

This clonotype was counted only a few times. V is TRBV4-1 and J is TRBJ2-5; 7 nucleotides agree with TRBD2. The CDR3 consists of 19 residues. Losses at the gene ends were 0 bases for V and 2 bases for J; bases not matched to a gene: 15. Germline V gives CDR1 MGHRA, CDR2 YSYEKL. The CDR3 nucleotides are TGCGCCAGCAGCCAAGATCAAGGTCTACTAGCGAGCTTACAAGAGACCCAGTACTTC. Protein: CASSQDQGLLASLQETQYF.

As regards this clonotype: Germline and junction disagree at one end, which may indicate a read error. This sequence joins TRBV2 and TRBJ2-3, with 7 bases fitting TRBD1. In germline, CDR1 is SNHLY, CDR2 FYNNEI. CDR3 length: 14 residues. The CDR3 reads CVSSLTGSTDTQYF. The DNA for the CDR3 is TGTGTCAGCAGTTTGACAGGGAGCACAGATACGCAGTATTTT.

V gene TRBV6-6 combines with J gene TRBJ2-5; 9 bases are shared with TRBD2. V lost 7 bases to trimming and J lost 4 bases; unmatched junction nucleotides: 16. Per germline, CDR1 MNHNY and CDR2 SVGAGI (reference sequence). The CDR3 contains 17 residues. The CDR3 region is CASILQGGGAGGETQYF. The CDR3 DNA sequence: TGTGCCAGCATTTTACAAGGCGGGGGGGCCGGGGGAGAGACCCAGTACTTC.